This is a list of T cell receptor beta chains from one sample in a study of shared clonotypes between healthy human individuals. The protocol was immunoSEQ multiplex PCR, while the TCRdb copy is restricted to in-frame clones and leaves out a portion. The table lists about 2.2 million clones, 93% of them singletons, with approximately 1.6% in the top ten. Material: naive CD8+ T cells from PBMCs. The origin of the receptors is a man between 18 and 35 years old in good health. Some clones in this sample may be carry-over from other donors' samples. CDR3s include the opening cysteine and the closing phenylalanine or tryptophan. D genes are given only for firm matches. The listing skips clone size in some rows; elsewhere it reads once, few, many or a size class.

j_call	d_call	v_call	clone_size	cdr3_nt	cdr3_aa
TRBJ2-3	NA	TRBV27	NA	TGTGCCAGCAGTCTACAGGGTCACACAGATACGCAGTATTTT	CASSLQGHTDTQYF
TRBJ2-7	NA	TRBV9	NA	TGTGCCAGCAGCCCTACCGATGGCAAGGACGAGCAGTACTTC	CASSPTDGKDEQYF
TRBJ2-1	NA	TRBV11-3	NA	TGTGCCAGCAGCTCGGAAGGGCGCAATGAGCAGTTCTTC	CASSSEGRNEQFF
TRBJ2-7	TRBD2	TRBV7-9	once	TGTGCCAGCAGCCCTCGGAGCGGGAGCTTATACGAGCAGTACTTC	CASSPRSGSLYEQYF
TRBJ2-2	NA	TRBV28	NA	TGTGCCAGCAGCTGGATGGGGGGTAACACCGGGGAGCTGTTTTTT	CASSWMGGNTGELFF
TRBJ2-2	NA	TRBV4-1	NA	TGCGCCAGCAGCCTCCGGGACACCGCGAACACCGGGGAGCTGTTTTTT	CASSLRDTANTGELFF
TRBJ2-3	NA	TRBV6-5	NA	TGTGCCAGCAGTTACCAAAAGCGGTATACGCAGTATTTT	CASSYQKRYTQYF
TRBJ2-1	TRBD2	TRBV25-1	once	TGTGCCAGCAGTGACGCCGGGACTAGCCATGGTGAGCAGTTCTTC	CASSDAGTSHGEQFF
TRBJ2-4	NA	TRBV7-9	once	TGTGCCAGCAGCTTAGCGGACGGGGGAGCCAAAAACATTCAGTACTTC	CASSLADGGAKNIQYF
TRBJ2-2	NA	TRBV28	NA	TGTGCCAGCAGGAAGGGGTGGGAGCTGTTTTTT	CASRKGWELFF
TRBJ2-1	NA	TRBV5-1	NA	TGCGCCAGCAGCTCAGACCAGGACGCTCCCAGGGCTGGCTACAATGAGCAGTTCTTC	CASSSDQDAPRAGYNEQFF
TRBJ2-7	NA	TRBV9	NA	TGTGCCAGCCTTCGCCTTCCGAGGGGCAGGAACTACGAGCAGTACTTC	CASLRLPRGRNYEQYF
TRBJ1-3	TRBD1	TRBV11-2	NA	TGTGCCAGCAGCTTAGGGCCAGGACAGGAGGAAAACACCATATATTTT	CASSLGPGQEENTIYF
TRBJ1-5	NA	TRBV19	few	TGTGCCAGTACGGCGTGGCAGGGTGACAATCAGCCCCAGCATTTT	CASTAWQGDNQPQHF
TRBJ2-2	NA	TRBV7-6	NA	TGTGCCAGCAGCTCCTTTGCAGCCGGGGAGCTGTTTTTT	CASSSFAAGELFF
TRBJ2-7	NA	TRBV5-4	NA	TGTGCCAGCAGCTTCTCAGAGAACTACGAGCAGTACTTC	CASSFSENYEQYF
TRBJ2-5	NA	TRBV2	NA	TGTGCCACCTCCGGGCCGGAGGAGACCCAGTACTTC	CATSGPEETQYF